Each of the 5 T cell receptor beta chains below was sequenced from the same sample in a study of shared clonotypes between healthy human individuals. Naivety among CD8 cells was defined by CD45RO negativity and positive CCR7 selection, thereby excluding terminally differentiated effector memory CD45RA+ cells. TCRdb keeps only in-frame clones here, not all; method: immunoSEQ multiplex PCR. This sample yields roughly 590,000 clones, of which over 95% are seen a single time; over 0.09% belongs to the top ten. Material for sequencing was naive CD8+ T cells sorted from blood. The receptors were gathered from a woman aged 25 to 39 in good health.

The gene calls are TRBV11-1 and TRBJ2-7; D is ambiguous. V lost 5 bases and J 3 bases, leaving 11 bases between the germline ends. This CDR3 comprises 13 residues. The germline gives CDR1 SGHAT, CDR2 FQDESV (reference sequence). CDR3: CASSTDDGYEQYF. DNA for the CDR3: TGTGCCAGCAGCACCGACGACGGCTACGAGCAGTACTTC.

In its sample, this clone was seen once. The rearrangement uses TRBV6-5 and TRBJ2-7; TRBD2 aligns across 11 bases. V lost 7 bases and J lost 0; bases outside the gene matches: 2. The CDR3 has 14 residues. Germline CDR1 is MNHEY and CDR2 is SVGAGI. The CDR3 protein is CASTLAGGSYEQYF. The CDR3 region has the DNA TGTGCCAGCACCCTAGCGGGGGGCTCCTACGAGCAGTACTTC.

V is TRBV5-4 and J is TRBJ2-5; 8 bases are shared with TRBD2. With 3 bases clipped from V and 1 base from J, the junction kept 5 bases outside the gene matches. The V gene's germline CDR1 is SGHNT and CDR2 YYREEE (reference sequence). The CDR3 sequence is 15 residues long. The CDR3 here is CASSSVAGSQETQYF. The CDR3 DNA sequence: TGTGCCAGCAGCTCCGTAGCGGGAAGCCAAGAGACCCAGTACTTC.

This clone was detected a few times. The CDR3 nucleotides are TGTGCCAGCAGTGACATTAGCGGTGAGCAGTTCTTC. Protein: CASSDISGEQFF. This chain links TRBV2 with TRBJ2-1; the D gene is possibly TRBD2 (6 bases). The CDR3 spans 12 residues. Trimming removed 3 bases at V and 9 bases at J, with 9 bases between. Germline V CDR1 and CDR2: SNHLY, FYNNEI.

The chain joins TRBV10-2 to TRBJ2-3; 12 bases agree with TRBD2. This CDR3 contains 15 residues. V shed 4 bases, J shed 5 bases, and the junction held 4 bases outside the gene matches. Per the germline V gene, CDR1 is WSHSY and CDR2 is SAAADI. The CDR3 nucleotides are TGCGCCAGCAGTGCGACTAGCGGGAGTGAAGATACGCAGTATTTT. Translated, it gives CASSATSGSEDTQYF.